This T cell receptor beta chain was obtained from a study of shared clonotypes between healthy human individuals. The assay was immunoSEQ multiplex PCR, and TCRdb's table has in-frame clones only and misses some. Counted here are around 2.5 million clones, under 95% occurring once; the ten biggest clones make up about 0.34%. The length of the CDR3 is 15 residues. From germline, CDR1 is SGHAT and CDR2 FQDESV (reference sequence). Trimming took 4 bases from V and 5 from J; bases not matched to a gene: 6. This clone was found a few times. This TCR came from a man aged 18 to 35 in good health. Some clones in this sample may be carry-over from other donors' samples. The specimen sequenced was naive CD4+ T cells from PBMCs. Sample subset: CD45RA+ positively selected. The rearrangement links TRBV11-1 to TRBJ2-2, with 8 bases that match TRBD1. The CDR3 here is CASSSRDRLTGELFF. CDR3 in DNA: TGTGCCAGCAGCTCTCGGGACAGGTTAACCGGGGAGCTGTTTTTT.